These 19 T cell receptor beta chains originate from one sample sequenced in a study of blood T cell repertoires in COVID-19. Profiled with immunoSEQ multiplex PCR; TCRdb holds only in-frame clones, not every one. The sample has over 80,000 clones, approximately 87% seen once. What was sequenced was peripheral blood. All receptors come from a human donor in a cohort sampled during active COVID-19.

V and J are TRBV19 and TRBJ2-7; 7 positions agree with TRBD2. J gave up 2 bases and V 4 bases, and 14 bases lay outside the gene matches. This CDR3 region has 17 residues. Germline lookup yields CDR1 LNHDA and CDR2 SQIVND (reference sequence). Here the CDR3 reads CASSTTLARVLTYEQYF. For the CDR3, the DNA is TGTGCCAGTAGTACCACACTAGCGCGGGTACTAACCTACGAGCAGTACTTC.

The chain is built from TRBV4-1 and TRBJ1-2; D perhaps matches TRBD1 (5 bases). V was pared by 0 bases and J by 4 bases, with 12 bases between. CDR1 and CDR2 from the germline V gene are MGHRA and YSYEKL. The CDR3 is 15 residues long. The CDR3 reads CASSQEVSQAYGYTF. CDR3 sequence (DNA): TGCGCCAGCAGCCAAGAAGTCTCACAGGCCTATGGCTACACCTTC.

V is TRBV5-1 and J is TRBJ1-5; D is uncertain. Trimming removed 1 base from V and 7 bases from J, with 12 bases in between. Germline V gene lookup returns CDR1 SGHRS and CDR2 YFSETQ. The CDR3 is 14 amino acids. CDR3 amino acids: CASSLSPVRQPQHF. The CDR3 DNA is TGCGCCAGCAGCTTGTCCCCAGTCAGACAGCCCCAGCATTTT.

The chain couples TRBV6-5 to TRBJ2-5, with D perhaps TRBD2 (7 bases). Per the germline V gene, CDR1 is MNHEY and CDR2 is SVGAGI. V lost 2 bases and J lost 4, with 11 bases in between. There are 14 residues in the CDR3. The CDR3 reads CASSYHREGETQYF. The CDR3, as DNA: TGTGCCAGCAGTTACCACAGGGAGGGAGAGACCCAGTACTTC.

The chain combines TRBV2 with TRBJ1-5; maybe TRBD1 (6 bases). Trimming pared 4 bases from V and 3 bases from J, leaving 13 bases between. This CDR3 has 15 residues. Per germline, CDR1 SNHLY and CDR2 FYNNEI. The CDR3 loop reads CASSAGRGNNQPQHF. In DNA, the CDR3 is TGTGCCAGCAGTGCAGGCAGGGGAAACAATCAGCCCCAGCATTTT.

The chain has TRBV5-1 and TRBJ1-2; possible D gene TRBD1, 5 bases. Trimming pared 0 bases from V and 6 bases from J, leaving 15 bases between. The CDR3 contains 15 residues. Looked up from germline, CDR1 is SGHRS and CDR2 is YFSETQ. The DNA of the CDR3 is TGCGCCAGCAGCTTGGGCCCCCAGGGAGGGAATGGCTACACCTTC. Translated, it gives CASSLGPQGGNGYTF.

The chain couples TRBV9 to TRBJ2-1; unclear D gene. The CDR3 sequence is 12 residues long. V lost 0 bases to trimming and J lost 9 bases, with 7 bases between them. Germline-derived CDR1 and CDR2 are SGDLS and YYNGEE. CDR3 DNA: TGTGCCAGCAGCGTAGAGTTCGGTGAGCAGTTCTTC. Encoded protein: CASSVEFGEQFF. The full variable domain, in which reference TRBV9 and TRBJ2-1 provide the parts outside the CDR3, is DSGVTQTPKHLITATGQRVTLRCSPRSGDLSVYWYQQSLDQGLQFLIQYYNGEERAKGNILERFSAQQFPDLHSELNLSSLELGDSALYFCASSVEFGEQFFGPGTRLTVL.

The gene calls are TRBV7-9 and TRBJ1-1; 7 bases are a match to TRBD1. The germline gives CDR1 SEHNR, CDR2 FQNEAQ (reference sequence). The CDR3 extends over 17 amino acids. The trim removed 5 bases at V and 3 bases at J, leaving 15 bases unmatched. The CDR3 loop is CASSADRALFLDTEAFF. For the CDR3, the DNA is TGTGCCAGCAGCGCCGACAGGGCCCTTTTTTTGGACACTGAAGCTTTCTTT. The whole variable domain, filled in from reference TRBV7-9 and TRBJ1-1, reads DTGVSQNPRHKITKRGQNVTFRCDPISEHNRLYWYRQTLGQGPEFLTYFQNEAQLEKSRLLSDRFSAERPKGSFSTLEIQRTEQGDSAMYLCASSADRALFLDTEAFFGQGTRLTVV.

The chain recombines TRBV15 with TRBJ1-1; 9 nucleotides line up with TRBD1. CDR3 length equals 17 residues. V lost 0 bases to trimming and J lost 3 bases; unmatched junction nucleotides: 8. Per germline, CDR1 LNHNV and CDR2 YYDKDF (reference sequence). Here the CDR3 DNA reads TGTGCCACCAGCAGAGATGCCGGGACAGGGATTTACACTGAAGCTTTCTTT. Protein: CATSRDAGTGIYTEAFF.

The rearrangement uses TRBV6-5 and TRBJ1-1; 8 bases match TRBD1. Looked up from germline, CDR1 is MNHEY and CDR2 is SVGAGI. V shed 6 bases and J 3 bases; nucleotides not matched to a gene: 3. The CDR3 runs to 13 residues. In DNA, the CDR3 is TGTGCCAGCAGAGGACAGGGTGACACTGAAGCTTTCTTT. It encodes CASRGQGDTEAFF.

CDR3 bases: TGTGCCAGCAGTGGACTAGCGGGACTTGTACTCTACGAGCAGTACTTC. It codes for CASSGLAGLVLYEQYF. J is TRBJ2-7 and V is TRBV28; 12 bases match TRBD2. Germline CDR1 is MDHEN and CDR2 is SYDVKM. The CDR3 covers 16 residues. V shed 5 bases, J shed 3 bases, and the junction held 8 bases outside the gene matches.

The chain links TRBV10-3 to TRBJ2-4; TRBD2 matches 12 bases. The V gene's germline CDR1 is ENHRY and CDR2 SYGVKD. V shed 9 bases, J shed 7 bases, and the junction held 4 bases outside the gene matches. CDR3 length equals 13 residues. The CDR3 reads CAIGLAGSNIQYF. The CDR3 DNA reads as TGTGCCATTGGACTAGCGGGGTCGAACATTCAGTACTTC.

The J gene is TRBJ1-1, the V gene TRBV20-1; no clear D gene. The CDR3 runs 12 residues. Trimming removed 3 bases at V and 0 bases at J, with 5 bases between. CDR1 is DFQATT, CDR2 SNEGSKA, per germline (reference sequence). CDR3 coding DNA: TGCAGTGCTAGTATAGTGAACACTGAAGCTTTCTTT. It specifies CSASIVNTEAFF.

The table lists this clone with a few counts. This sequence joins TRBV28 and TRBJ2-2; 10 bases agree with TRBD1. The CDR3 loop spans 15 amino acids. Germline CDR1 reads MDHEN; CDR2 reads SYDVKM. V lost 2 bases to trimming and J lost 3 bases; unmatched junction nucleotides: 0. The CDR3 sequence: CASSLGTGDTGELFF. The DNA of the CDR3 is TGTGCCAGCAGTTTAGGGACAGGGGACACCGGGGAGCTGTTTTTT.

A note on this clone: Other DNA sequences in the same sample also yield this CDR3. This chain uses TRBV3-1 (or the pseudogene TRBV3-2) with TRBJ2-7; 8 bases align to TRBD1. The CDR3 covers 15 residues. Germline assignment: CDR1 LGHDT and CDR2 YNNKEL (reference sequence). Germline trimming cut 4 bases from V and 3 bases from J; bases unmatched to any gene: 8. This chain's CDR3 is CASSLGQGALYEQYF. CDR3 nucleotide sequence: TGTGCCAGCAGCCTTGGGCAGGGGGCACTCTACGAGCAGTACTTC.

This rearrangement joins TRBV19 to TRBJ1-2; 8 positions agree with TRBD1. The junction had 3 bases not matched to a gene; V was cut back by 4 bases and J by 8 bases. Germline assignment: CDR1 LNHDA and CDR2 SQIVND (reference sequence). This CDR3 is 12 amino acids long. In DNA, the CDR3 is TGTGCCAGTAGTAACGACAGGGGAGGCTACACCTTC. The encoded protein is CASSNDRGGYTF.

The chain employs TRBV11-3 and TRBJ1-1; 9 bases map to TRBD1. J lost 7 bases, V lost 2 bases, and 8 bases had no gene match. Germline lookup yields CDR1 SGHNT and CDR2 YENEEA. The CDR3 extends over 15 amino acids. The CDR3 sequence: CASSLRGDRGFEAFF. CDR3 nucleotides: TGTGCCAGCAGCTTAAGGGGAGACAGGGGGTTTGAAGCTTTCTTT. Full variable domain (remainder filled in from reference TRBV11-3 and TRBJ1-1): EAGVVQSPRYKIIEKKQPVAFWCNPISGHNTLYWYLQNLGQGPELLIRYENEEAVDDSQLPKDRFSAERLKGVDSTLKIQPAELGDSAVYLCASSLRGDRGFEAFFGQGTRLTVV.

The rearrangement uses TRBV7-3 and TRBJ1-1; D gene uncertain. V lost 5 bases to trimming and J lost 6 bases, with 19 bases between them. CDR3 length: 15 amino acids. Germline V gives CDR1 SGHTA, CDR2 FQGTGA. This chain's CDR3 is CASSPLGPFGAEAFF. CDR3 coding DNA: TGTGCCAGCAGCCCCCTGGGCCCCTTCGGCGCTGAAGCTTTCTTT.

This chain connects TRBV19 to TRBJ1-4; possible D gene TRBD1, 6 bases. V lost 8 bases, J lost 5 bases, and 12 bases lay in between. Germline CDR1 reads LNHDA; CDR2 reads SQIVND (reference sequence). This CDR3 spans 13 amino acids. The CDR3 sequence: CASRQGSNEKLFF. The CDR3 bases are TGTGCCAGTCGGCAGGGGAGCAATGAAAAACTGTTTTTT.